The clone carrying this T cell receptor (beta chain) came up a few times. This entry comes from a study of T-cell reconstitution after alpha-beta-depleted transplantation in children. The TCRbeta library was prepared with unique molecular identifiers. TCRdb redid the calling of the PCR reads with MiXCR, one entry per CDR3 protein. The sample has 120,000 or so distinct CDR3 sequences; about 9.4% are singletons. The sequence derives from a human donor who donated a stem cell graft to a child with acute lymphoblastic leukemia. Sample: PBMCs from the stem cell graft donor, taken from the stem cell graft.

CDR3 region: CASSSGGDYNEQFF. The CDR3 DNA sequence: TGTGCCAGCAGTAGCGGGGGGGACTACAATGAGCAGTTCTTC. The V call is TRBV6-1, the J call TRBJ2-1; 10 bases line up with TRBD2. CDR3 length: 14 residues. CDR1 and CDR2 from the germline V gene are MNHNS and SASEGT. Trimming took 5 bases from V and 3 from J; bases not matched to a gene: 1.